Described below is a single TCR beta chain sequence and its context. This specimen belongs to a study of blood T cell repertoires in COVID-19. Sequenced by immunoSEQ multiplex PCR; TCRdb stores in-frame clones only, minus some. The table lists about 100,000 clones, more than 75% of them singletons. The sequencing input was peripheral blood. The receptor was derived from a human donor in a cohort sampled during active COVID-19.

The CDR3 coding sequence is TGTGCCAGCAGTGAAGCGCTAGGGACTAGCGGCTACGAGCAGTACTTC. Translated: CASSEALGTSGYEQYF. The chain employs TRBV6-1 and TRBJ2-7; TRBD2 matches 11 bases. The CDR3 sequence is 16 residues long. Germline CDR1 MNHNS, CDR2 SASEGT. J lost 3 bases, V lost 0 bases, and 4 bases had no gene match.